The rows below give T cell receptor beta chains drawn from one sample of a study of control samples from healthy donors and cancer patients. Data came from immunoSEQ multiplex PCR; TCRdb stores just in-frame clones and leaves some out. Among about 92,000 clones listed, almost 85% were seen once. What was sequenced was blood. Source of these receptors: a woman in her fifties or sixties in good health. The CDR3 runs from the conserved cysteine through the conserved F or W. A D gene is named only where the DNA matches it firmly. Not all rows give a size; the values are once, few, many and, for expanded clones, a class.

NA TRBJ2-1 NA TRBV4-1 CASSQDAGTTPYNEQFF TGCGCCAGCAGCCAAGATGCAGGGACAACTCCCTACAATGAGCAGTTCTTC
NA TRBJ1-2 NA TRBV29-1 CSVDVGARYGYTF TGCAGCGTTGATGTGGGGGCGCGCTATGGCTACACCTTC
NA TRBJ1-1 TRBD1 TRBV6-1 CASSDLGQGATEAFF TGTGCCAGCAGTGATCTGGGACAGGGGGCGACTGAAGCTTTCTTT
NA TRBJ2-3 TRBD2 TRBV19 CASSIDVLAGRTDTQYF TGTGCCAGTAGTATAGATGTACTAGCGGGGAGGACAGATACGCAGTATTTT
NA TRBJ2-3 NA TRBV6-5 CASTRVRQGGYTQYF TGTGCCAGCACCCGGGTTCGACAGGGAGGGTATACGCAGTATTTT
NA TRBJ2-5 TRBD2 TRBV14 CASSQFAGGMFQETQYF TGTGCCAGCAGCCAATTTGCGGGGGGAATGTTCCAAGAGACCCAGTACTTC
NA TRBJ1-5 NA TRBV7-2 CASSINRDSNQPQHF TGTGCCAGCAGCATTAACCGGGACAGCAATCAGCCCCAGCATTTT
once TRBJ2-1 NA TRBV5-4 CASAGGLYNEQFF TGTGCCAGCGCAGGAGGACTATACAATGAGCAGTTCTTC
NA TRBJ2-1 NA TRBV10-3 CAISGPRRVEQFF TGTGCCATCAGTGGCCCGAGGAGGGTCGAGCAGTTCTTC
NA TRBJ2-1 NA TRBV7-2 CASSIKVGLAANEQFF TGTGCCAGCAGCATTAAGGTGGGCCTGGCCGCCAATGAGCAGTTCTTC
NA TRBJ1-4 NA TRBV13 CASSWYNNRVATNEKLFF TGTGCCAGCAGTTGGTATAATAACAGGGTTGCAACTAATGAAAAACTGTTTTTT
NA TRBJ2-5 NA TRBV6-1 CASSEGFSGVWTQYF TGTGCCAGCAGTGAAGGGTTTTCAGGGGTCTGGACCCAGTACTTC
NA TRBJ2-7 TRBD1 TRBV29-1 CSVAGQGSSYEQYF TGCAGCGTTGCGGGACAGGGGAGCTCCTACGAGCAGTACTTC
NA TRBJ2-3 TRBD2 TRBV5-1 CATTTGTSGGSADTQYF TGCGCCACCACAACCGGAACTAGCGGGGGCTCCGCGGATACGCAGTATTTT
NA TRBJ2-3 TRBD1 TRBV25-1 CASSGRDRGPTDTQYF TGTGCCAGCAGTGGTAGGGACAGGGGGCCCACAGATACGCAGTATTTT
NA TRBJ2-7 TRBD1 TRBV11-2 CASSLMGQGVGTYEQYF TGTGCCAGCAGCTTAATGGGACAGGGTGTAGGGACCTACGAGCAGTACTTC
NA TRBJ2-7 NA TRBV4-3 CASSPAWQGRYEQYF TGCGCCAGCAGCCCAGCGTGGCAGGGCCGCTACGAGCAGTACTTC
NA TRBJ1-4 NA TRBV19 CASSIVWGVGEKLFF TGTGCCAGTAGTATTGTATGGGGGGTCGGTGAAAAACTGTTTTTT
NA TRBJ1-2 NA TRBV19 CASGQGYGYTF TGTGCCAGTGGGCAGGGCTATGGCTACACCTTC
medium-sized TRBJ2-5 TRBD2 TRBV7-2 CASSRSSGSTETQYF TGTGCCAGCAGCCGTTCTAGCGGGAGTACGGAGACCCAGTACTTC
NA TRBJ1-1 NA TRBV12-3/TRBV12-4 CASSLGPEAFF TGTGCCAGCAGTTTAGGACCTGAAGCTTTCTTT
once TRBJ2-7 NA TRBV21-1 CASKIPYEQYF TGTGCCAGCAAAATCCCCTACGAGCAGTACTTC